A single sample is the source of the 16 T cell receptor beta chains below, sequenced in a study of T-cell memory formation after mild COVID-19. TCRdb re-analysed the 5' RACE reads in MiXCR, keeping a single row per CDR3 protein. The sample holds hundreds of thousands of distinct CDR3 sequences; 20% to 30% are singletons and the top ten take approximately 14%. The material sequenced was PBMCs or a T cell subset sorted from them (not recorded which). The receptors were gathered from an adult woman who had mild COVID-19 (a few samples of this study predate the infection). Cell type and time point are not known.

CDR3 sequence (DNA): TGTGCCAGCAGCGTAGGACGGCAAGAGACCCAGTACTTC. Translating it yields CASSVGRQETQYF. The chain has TRBV9 and TRBJ2-5, with D unclear. Germline-derived CDR1 and CDR2 are SGDLS and YYNGEE. The V end lost 0 bases, the J end lost 2 bases, and 5 bases lay between the germline ends. The length of the CDR3 is 13 residues.

The J gene is TRBJ2-5, the V gene TRBV11-2; D not resolved. V was pared by 4 bases and J by 1 base, with 10 bases between. CDR1 is SGHAT, CDR2 FQNNGV, per germline. The CDR3 spans 14 residues. CDR3 sequence: CASSSRVSQETQYF. CDR3 DNA sequence: TGTGCCAGCAGCTCCCGAGTGAGCCAAGAGACCCAGTACTTC.

The V gene is TRBV6-2 or TRBV6-3, the J gene TRBJ2-7, with TRBD2 matching 9 bases. This CDR3 spans 16 amino acids. Germline V lookup: CDR1 MNHEY, CDR2 SVGEGT. V lost 6 bases, J lost 0 bases, and 9 bases stayed unmatched. The CDR3 is CASSRLSGRSSYEQYF. The CDR3 coding sequence is TGTGCCAGCAGCCGCCTTAGCGGGAGATCCTCCTACGAGCAGTACTTC.

The chain links TRBV29-1 to TRBJ2-1; D remains unclear. V was shortened by 6 bases and J by 4 bases, with 10 bases between the two germline ends. The CDR3 sequence is 12 residues long. Germline V gene lookup returns CDR1 SQVTM and CDR2 ANQGSEA. The CDR3 nucleotides read TGCAGCGTCCTGCCCCCTTACAATGAGCAGTTCTTC. This translates into CSVLPPYNEQFF.

The chain has TRBV30 and TRBJ2-7; D possibly matches TRBD1 or TRBD2 (5 bases each). V lost 3 bases, J lost 6 bases, and 18 bases lay in between. The CDR3 sequence is 14 residues long. Germline assignment: CDR1 GTSNPN and CDR2 SVGIG (reference sequence). CDR3 in DNA: TGTGCCTGGAGCAGAGGCAATCTGGGGACCGAGCAGTACTTC. Its translation is CAWSRGNLGTEQYF.

The J gene is TRBJ1-1, the V gene TRBV29-1; TRBD1 agrees at 7 bases. Germline CDR1 reads SQVTM; CDR2 reads ANQGSEA. The CDR3 totals 14 residues. The V gene end was trimmed by 6 bases and the J gene end by 6 bases; junction bases not matched to a gene: 13. For the CDR3, the DNA is TGCAGCGTCCCCCCCACAGGGGCAGGACCTGAAGCTTTCTTT. Protein sequence: CSVPPTGAGPEAFF.

The rearrangement uses TRBV12-3 or TRBV12-4 and TRBJ2-7; no clear D. The CDR3 runs to 15 residues. The V end was cut by 4 bases, the J end by 2 bases, with 15 bases between. Written as DNA, the CDR3 is TGTGCCAGCAGTTCCTTAGTTGACACAGCCTACGAGCAGTACTTC. Its translation is CASSSLVDTAYEQYF.

This clonotype was observed a handful of times. The chain uses TRBV4-1 and TRBJ2-5; 12 positions match TRBD2. There are 18 residues in the CDR3. Germline V lookup: CDR1 MGHRA, CDR2 YSYEKL. Germline trimming cut 4 bases from V and 2 bases from J; bases unmatched to any gene: 11. CDR3 residues: CASSLGASGGASQETQYF. The CDR3 DNA reads as TGCGCCAGCAGCCTAGGGGCTAGCGGGGGGGCCAGTCAAGAGACCCAGTACTTC.

The J gene is TRBJ2-1, the V gene TRBV24-1; D not resolved. V was trimmed by 0 bases and J by 4 bases, leaving 3 bases between them. This CDR3 region has 13 residues. Per germline, CDR1 KGHDR and CDR2 SFDVKD. In DNA form, the CDR3 reads TGTGCCACCAGTGATTTGGAATACAATGAGCAGTTCTTC. Its translation: CATSDLEYNEQFF.

This clonotype was observed a few times. The chain couples TRBV7-6 to TRBJ2-1; D unresolved. Germline loops: CDR1 SGHVS, CDR2 FNYEAQ. The CDR3 contains 13 residues. Trimming took 1 base from V and 8 from J, leaving 9 bases between them. CDR3 DNA sequence: TGTGCCAGCAGCTTAGAGCGTTGGTATGAGCAGTTCTTC. Its protein product is CASSLERWYEQFF.

The chain uses TRBV7-8 and TRBJ1-1; D unresolved. The germline V and J ends were trimmed by 5 bases and 1 base, with 8 bases remaining between them. CDR1 is SGHVS and CDR2 is FQNEAQ in the germline V gene. The CDR3 has 13 residues. Written as DNA, the CDR3 is TGTGCCAGCAGCCCCCTCACGAACACTGAAGCTTTCTTT. It translates to CASSPLTNTEAFF.

There are a few counts of this clonotype. V and J are TRBV4-1 and TRBJ1-1, with 9 bases identical to TRBD1. Trimming cost V 4 bases and J 5 bases; bases outside gene matches: 8. Germline loops: CDR1 MGHRA, CDR2 YSYEKL. This CDR3 contains 15 residues. The DNA for the CDR3 is TGCGCCAGCAGCCGCAGACAGGGGGTTGAGACTGAAGCTTTCTTT. It translates to CASSRRQGVETEAFF.

This clonotype has just a few counts. The CDR3 loop reads CASSPQMDEQFF. Here the CDR3 DNA reads TGTGCCAGCTCACCCCAGATGGATGAGCAGTTCTTC. The chain is built from TRBV18 and TRBJ2-1; D ambiguous. The CDR3 is 12 amino acids. Trimming took off 3 bases at V and 8 bases at J, with 8 bases between the two ends. CDR1 is KGHSH, CDR2 LQKENI, per germline.

This chain uses TRBV5-6 with TRBJ2-7, with 10 bases fitting TRBD1. The CDR3 runs 15 residues. V was clipped by 4 bases and J by 5 bases; unmatched bases: 9. CDR1 SGHDT and CDR2 YYEEEE come from the germline V gene. Here the CDR3 reads CASSGDRGYLDEQYF. CDR3 in DNA: TGTGCCAGCAGCGGGGACAGGGGATATCTAGACGAGCAGTACTTC.

This clonotype was counted only a few times. The chain is built from TRBV5-1 and TRBJ2-3; 12 nucleotides align to TRBD2. CDR1 is SGHRS and CDR2 is YFSETQ in the germline V gene. This CDR3 has 16 residues. Trimming took 5 bases from V and 1 from J; bases not matched to a gene: 5. The CDR3 loop is CASSRLAGVRTDTQYF. Written as DNA, the CDR3 is TGCGCCAGCAGTCGACTAGCGGGAGTGCGCACAGATACGCAGTATTTT.

The CDR3 DNA is TGCAGTGCTAGAGACCTGACAGGGACTCTCAATCAGCCCCAGCATTTT. As protein: CSARDLTGTLNQPQHF. The V and J genes are TRBV20-1 and TRBJ1-5; 7 bases fit TRBD1. The J segment lost 3 bases and the V segment lost 0 bases, leaving 8 bases of the junction unmatched. This CDR3 is 16 amino acids long. Germline V gene sequence: CDR1 DFQATT, CDR2 SNEGSKA (reference sequence).